Below are 30 T cell receptor beta chains sequenced from a single sample in a study of blood T cell repertoires in COVID-19. Method: immunoSEQ multiplex PCR; TCRdb's copy keeps in-frame clones and lacks some. The table includes 250,000 to 350,000 clones, about 90% detected once. Sequenced: PBMCs or T cells enriched from blood (not recorded which). The source of these receptors is a woman between 18 and 29 years old with acute COVID-19.

This rearrangement joins TRBV28 to TRBJ1-2; tentative D call: TRBD1 (6 bases). The CDR3 is 11 amino acids. V lost 8 bases and J lost 5, with 9 bases in between. The V gene's germline CDR1 is MDHEN and CDR2 SYDVKM. CDR3 protein: CASLTGYGYTF. In nucleotides, the CDR3 is TGTGCCAGCCTCACAGGGTATGGCTACACCTTC.

This chain uses TRBV24-1 with TRBJ1-1; D is uncertain. The CDR3 spans 12 residues. Trimming removed 5 bases from V and 3 bases from J, with 6 bases in between. Germline V lookup: CDR1 KGHDR, CDR2 SFDVKD. The CDR3 sequence is CATSGGYTEAFF. The CDR3 nucleotides read TGTGCCACCAGTGGAGGGTACACTGAAGCTTTCTTT.

The chain is built from TRBV20-1 and TRBJ2-5, with D hard to call. V was shortened by 8 bases and J by 5 bases, with 9 bases between the two germline ends. This CDR3 comprises 10 residues. The V gene's germline CDR1 is DFQATT and CDR2 SNEGSKA (reference sequence). CDR3 DNA: TGCAGTATTGAGCGCGAGACCCAGTACTTC. This sequence encodes CSIERETQYF.

This clone was seen only once. The chain recombines TRBV19 with TRBJ1-5, with 8 bases aligning to TRBD1. The CDR3 totals 16 residues. Germline-derived CDR1 and CDR2 are LNHDA and SQIVND (reference sequence). The J segment lost 0 bases and the V segment lost 5 bases, leaving 6 bases of the junction unmatched. CDR3: CASSPWTGYSNQPQHF. For the CDR3, the DNA is TGTGCCAGTAGTCCATGGACAGGGTATAGCAATCAGCCCCAGCATTTT.

The J gene is TRBJ1-5, the V gene TRBV6-5; 8 nucleotides line up with TRBD1. V dropped 5 bases and J dropped 4; count of bases not matched to a gene: 4. CDR1 is MNHEY and CDR2 is SVGAGI in the germline V gene. The CDR3 is 14 residues long. CDR3 amino acids: CASSHNRGNQPQHF. CDR3 DNA sequence: TGTGCCAGCAGTCACAACAGGGGGAATCAGCCCCAGCATTTT.

The rearrangement links TRBV10-3 to TRBJ2-3; D is possibly TRBD2 (6 bases). Germline V gene data show CDR1 as ENHRY and CDR2 as SYGVKD. CDR3 length equals 14 residues. Trimming pared 4 bases from V and 5 bases from J, leaving 13 bases between. The CDR3 DNA reads as TGTGCCATCAGTGCTCGGGAGCTGGTAGATACGCAGTATTTT. This gives the protein CAISARELVDTQYF.

The chain uses TRBV4-3 and TRBJ1-3, with D uncertain. CDR1 and CDR2 (germline): LGHNA, YSLEER. The CDR3 contains 16 residues. Between the trimmed V and J ends, which lost 4 bases and 3 bases, there was a span of 16 bases. The CDR3 region is CASSPSVRPGGNTIYF. CDR3 DNA sequence: TGCGCCAGCAGCCCCTCGGTGAGGCCGGGTGGAAACACCATATATTTT.

The V gene is TRBV27, the J gene TRBJ1-2; D ambiguous. V lost 6 bases, J lost 5 bases, and 10 bases lay in between. The CDR3 spans 12 residues. Germline values: CDR1 MNHEY, CDR2 SMNVEV (reference sequence). The CDR3, as DNA: TGTGCCAGCAGGTCCGCAGGATATGGCTACACCTTC. Translated: CASRSAGYGYTF.

The chain joins TRBV4-3 to TRBJ2-2; TRBD1 matches at 8 bases. The germline V gene encodes CDR1 LGHNA and CDR2 YSLEER. The CDR3 runs to 16 residues. With V trimmed by 4 bases and J by 4 bases, 8 bases remained unmatched. The CDR3 nucleotides read TGCGCCAGCAGCCTCTTTTCGACAGGGGCCACCGGGGAGCTGTTTTTT. Encoded protein: CASSLFSTGATGELFF.

V is TRBV7-2 and J is TRBJ2-7; TRBD1 matches 8 bases. V lost 1 base to trimming and J lost 3 bases; unmatched junction nucleotides: 5. Germline CDR1 is SGHTA and CDR2 is FQGNSA. CDR3 length: 15 amino acids. The DNA of the CDR3 is TGTGCCAGCAGCTTAGGGGGACAGGAGATCTACGAGCAGTACTTC. The encoded protein is CASSLGGQEIYEQYF.

This clone came up a few times. The gene calls are TRBV3-1 (or the pseudogene TRBV3-2) and TRBJ1-2, with 8 nucleotides matching TRBD1. Germline-derived CDR1 and CDR2 are LGHDT and YNNKEL (reference sequence). V trimming: 6 bases; J trimming: 2 bases; junction bases outside the gene matches: 8. The CDR3 has 15 amino acids. CDR3 amino acids: CASSPGQGFNYGYTF. The DNA of the CDR3 is TGTGCCAGCAGTCCTGGACAGGGCTTCAACTATGGCTACACCTTC.

CDR3 nucleotides: TGTGCCAGCAGCTTCGGGACTACACTCTACAATGAGCAGTTCTTC. It is translated as CASSFGTTLYNEQFF. This chain joins TRBV7-6 and TRBJ2-1; 7 nucleotides agree with TRBD2. The V gene's germline CDR1 is SGHVS and CDR2 FNYEAQ. V lost 3 bases to trimming and J lost 3 bases; unmatched junction nucleotides: 5. The CDR3 is made up of 15 amino acids.

The chain carries TRBV11-2 and TRBJ2-1; D is perhaps TRBD2 (5 bases). Trimming removed 4 bases at V and 6 bases at J, with 10 bases between. Germline lookup yields CDR1 SGHAT and CDR2 FQNNGV. The CDR3 has 13 residues. CDR3 bases: TGTGCCAGCAGCTCACCGGGAACCAATGAGCAGTTCTTC. It specifies CASSSPGTNEQFF.

The V and J genes are TRBV6-5 and TRBJ2-7; 10 nucleotides align to TRBD2. Trimming cost V 6 bases and J 2 bases; bases outside gene matches: 1. CDR1 MNHEY and CDR2 SVGAGI come from the germline V gene. The CDR3 is 13 residues long. CDR3 DNA: TGTGCCAGCAGGAGCGGGAGGGCCTACGAGCAGTACTTC. Translated, it gives CASRSGRAYEQYF.

The chain links TRBV27 to TRBJ2-4; TRBD2 is a possible D gene (7 bases). This CDR3 is 15 amino acids long. The V gene's germline CDR1 is MNHEY and CDR2 SMNVEV (reference sequence). Trimming took 8 bases from V and 9 from J, leaving 23 bases between them. The CDR3 DNA reads TGTGCCAGCCGTGGATGGGGGGGCAGGGGCCGCATTCAGTACTTC. As protein: CASRGWGGRGRIQYF.

The rearrangement joins TRBV19 to TRBJ2-3; tentative D call: TRBD2 (6 bases). The CDR3 is 14 residues long. Trimming stripped 7 bases from V and 3 bases from J, with 14 bases between. CDR1 and CDR2 from the germline V gene are LNHDA and SQIVND (reference sequence). The CDR3 is CASTKSGTTDTQYF. The CDR3 coding sequence is TGTGCCAGTACCAAATCCGGGACTACAGATACGCAGTATTTT.

This chain connects TRBV4-1 to TRBJ2-5, with D perhaps TRBD1 (5 bases). CDR1 is MGHRA, CDR2 YSYEKL, per germline. CDR3 size: 15 residues. Trimming shortened V by 0 bases and J by 5 bases, and 13 bases separated the two germline ends. As DNA, the CDR3 is TGCGCCAGCAGCCAAGATCGATCAGGGCGGGAGACCCAGTACTTC. It translates to CASSQDRSGRETQYF.

This sequence joins TRBV30 and TRBJ2-1, with D possibly TRBD2 on 6 matching bases. This CDR3 contains 14 residues. Germline CDR1 is GTSNPN and CDR2 is SVGIG (reference sequence). V lost 4 bases, J lost 3 bases, and 13 bases lay in between. The CDR3 loop is CAWNRGGIYNEQFF. The CDR3 region has the DNA TGTGCCTGGAATCGGGGAGGAATCTACAATGAGCAGTTCTTC.

This clone was recorded only once. This chain joins TRBV11-3 and TRBJ2-3; 9 bases match TRBD2. The V and J ends lost 6 bases and 0 bases, in that order; junction bases with no gene match: 4. This CDR3 comprises 15 residues. Germline V gives CDR1 SGHNT, CDR2 YENEEA. In DNA form, the CDR3 reads TGTGCCAGCAGTTACGGGACTAGCAGCACAGATACGCAGTATTTT. Translation gives CASSYGTSSTDTQYF.

This chain uses TRBV19 with TRBJ2-2, with D tentatively TRBD1 (6 bases). This CDR3 has 14 residues. CDR1 is LNHDA, CDR2 SQIVND, per germline (reference sequence). Trimming took 3 bases from V and 7 from J, leaving 12 bases between them. CDR3 DNA sequence: TGTGCCAGTAGTATTCAGGGGCCGAGCGGGGAGCTGTTTTTT. It is translated as CASSIQGPSGELFF. Together with reference TRBV19 and TRBJ2-2, the CDR3 gives the full variable domain: DGGITQSPKYLFRKEGQNVTLSCEQNLNHDAMYWYRQDPGQGLRLIYYSQIVNDFQKGDIAEGYSVSREKKESFPLTVTSAQKNPTAFYLCASSIQGPSGELFFGEGSRLTVL.

V gene TRBV12-5 combines with J gene TRBJ1-1; 7 nucleotides line up with TRBD1. Looked up from germline, CDR1 is LGHNT and CDR2 is FRNRAP. The CDR3 runs to 19 residues. J gave up 4 bases and V 3 bases, and 20 bases lay outside the gene matches. The CDR3: CASGFSTGSAGGFFTEAFF. DNA for the CDR3: TGTGCTAGTGGTTTTTCAACTGGGTCGGCAGGGGGTTTTTTCACTGAAGCTTTCTTT.

This chain connects TRBV14 to TRBJ2-7; 10 bases align to TRBD2. This CDR3 has 17 amino acids. Germline CDR1 SGHDN, CDR2 FVKESK. J lost 2 bases, V lost 1 base, and 8 bases had no gene match. This CDR3 reads CASSQGGLARRTYEQYF. CDR3 nucleotides: TGTGCCAGCAGCCAAGGGGGACTAGCGAGACGGACCTACGAGCAGTACTTC.

The gene calls are TRBV28 and TRBJ2-1, with TRBD2 identical over 7 bases. This CDR3 has 17 residues. The germline CDR1 and CDR2 sequences are MDHEN and SYDVKM. V dropped 7 bases and J dropped 3; count of bases not matched to a gene: 15. This CDR3 is CASTLVSRLADYNEQFF. The CDR3 nucleotides read TGTGCCAGCACCCTGGTCTCTCGGCTAGCGGACTACAATGAGCAGTTCTTC. Full variable domain (outside the CDR3, taken from reference TRBV28 and TRBJ2-1): DVKVTQSSRYLVKRTGEKVFLECVQDMDHENMFWYRQDPGLGLRLIYFSYDVKMKEKGDIPEGYSVSREKKERFSLILESASTNQTSMYLCASTLVSRLADYNEQFFGPGTRLTVL.

This chain connects TRBV6-5 to TRBJ1-2; D not certain. Deletions cut 6 bases from V and 2 bases from J, with 7 bases between. The CDR3 is made up of 12 amino acids. Germline V gives CDR1 MNHEY, CDR2 SVGAGI. The CDR3 here is CASRKSNYGYTF. The CDR3 DNA sequence: TGTGCCAGCAGAAAATCAAACTATGGCTACACCTTC.

This clone was detected only a few times. This chain connects TRBV10-2 to TRBJ2-7, with TRBD2 matching over 8 bases. There are 12 residues in the CDR3. Germline V gives CDR1 WSHSY, CDR2 SAAADI. After removal of 7 bases from V and 3 bases from J, the junction contained 2 bases not matched to a gene. The CDR3, as DNA: TGCGCCAGCACTAGCGGGTTCTACGAGCAGTACTTC. This translates into CASTSGFYEQYF.

The chain combines TRBV19 with TRBJ1-1; TRBD1 matches at 9 bases. Germline V lookup: CDR1 LNHDA, CDR2 SQIVND (reference sequence). The CDR3 contains 16 residues. J lost 1 base, V lost 3 bases, and 6 bases had no gene match. The CDR3 DNA is TGTGCCAGTAGTATTAGACAGGGGGTAGGGAACACTGAAGCTTTCTTT. This gives the protein CASSIRQGVGNTEAFF.

The chain combines TRBV28 with TRBJ2-2; 8 bases line up with TRBD2. The CDR3 spans 21 residues. Germline V CDR1 and CDR2: MDHEN, SYDVKM. The J segment lost 6 bases and the V segment lost 2 bases, leaving 23 bases of the junction unmatched. CDR3: CASSLRDQMNLAGRVSGELFF. The CDR3 DNA reads TGTGCCAGCAGTTTACGGGACCAGATGAATTTAGCGGGAAGGGTCTCCGGGGAGCTGTTTTTT.

CDR3 bases: TGCAGCGTTGACCTGGGCTACTCCCAAGAGACCCAGTACTTC. It encodes CSVDLGYSQETQYF. V is TRBV29-1 and J is TRBJ2-5; D gene unclear. The V end was cut by 3 bases, the J end by 1 base, with 12 bases between. CDR1 and CDR2 from the germline V gene are SQVTM and ANQGSEA. CDR3 size: 14 residues.

The chain carries TRBV28 and TRBJ1-6, with D possibly being TRBD1 (5 bases). Deletions cut 1 base from V and 10 bases from J, with 14 bases between. Germline CDR1 MDHEN, CDR2 SYDVKM. This CDR3 has 15 residues. The DNA of the CDR3 is TGTGCCAGCAGTTTATCGGATGCAGGGAGGTCACCCCTCCACTTT. It translates to CASSLSDAGRSPLHF.

The CDR3 DNA is TGTGCCAGCAGTTTAACTAGCTCCTACGAGCAGTACTTC. Protein sequence: CASSLTSSYEQYF. This rearrangement joins TRBV27 to TRBJ2-7; tentative D call: TRBD2 (5 bases). Looked up from germline, CDR1 is MNHEY and CDR2 is SMNVEV (reference sequence). The CDR3 is 13 residues long. The germline V and J ends were trimmed by 2 bases and 0 bases, with 5 bases remaining between them.